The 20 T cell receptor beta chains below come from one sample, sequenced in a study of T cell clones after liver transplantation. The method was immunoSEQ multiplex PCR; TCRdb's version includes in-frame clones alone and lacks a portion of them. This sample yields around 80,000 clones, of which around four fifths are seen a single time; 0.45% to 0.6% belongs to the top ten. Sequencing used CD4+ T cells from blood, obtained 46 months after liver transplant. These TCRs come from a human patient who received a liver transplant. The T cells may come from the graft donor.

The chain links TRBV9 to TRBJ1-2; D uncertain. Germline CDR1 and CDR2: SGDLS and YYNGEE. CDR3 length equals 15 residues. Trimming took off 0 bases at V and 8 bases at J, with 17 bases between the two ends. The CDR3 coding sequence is TGTGCCAGCAGCGTAGATATTAAGGGATCTGGCGGCTACACCTTC. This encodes CASSVDIKGSGGYTF.

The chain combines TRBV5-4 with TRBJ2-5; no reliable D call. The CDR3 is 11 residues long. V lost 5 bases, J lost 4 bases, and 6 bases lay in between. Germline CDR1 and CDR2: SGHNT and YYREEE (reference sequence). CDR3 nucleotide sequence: TGTGCCAGCAGAGCAGGAGAGACCCAGTACTTC. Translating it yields CASRAGETQYF.

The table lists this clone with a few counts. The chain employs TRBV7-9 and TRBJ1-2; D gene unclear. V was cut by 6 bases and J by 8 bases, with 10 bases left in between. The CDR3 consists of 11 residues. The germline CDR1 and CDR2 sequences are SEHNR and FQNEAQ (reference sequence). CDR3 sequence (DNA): TGTGCCAGCAGGGCCGACCTCGGCTACACCTTC. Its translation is CASRADLGYTF.

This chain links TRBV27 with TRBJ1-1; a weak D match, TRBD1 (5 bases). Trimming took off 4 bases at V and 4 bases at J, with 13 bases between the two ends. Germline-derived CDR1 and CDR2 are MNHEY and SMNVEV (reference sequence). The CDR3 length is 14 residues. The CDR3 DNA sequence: TGTGCCAGCAGTTCAGCGGGGGTGGCCACTGAAGCTTTCTTT. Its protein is CASSSAGVATEAFF.

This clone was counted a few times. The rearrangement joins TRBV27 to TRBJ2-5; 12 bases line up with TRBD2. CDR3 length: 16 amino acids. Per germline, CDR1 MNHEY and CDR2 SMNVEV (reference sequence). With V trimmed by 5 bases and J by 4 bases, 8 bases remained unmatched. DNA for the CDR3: TGTGCCAGCAGTGGGGCTAGCGGGAGGGCGGCAGAGACCCAGTACTTC. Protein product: CASSGASGRAAETQYF.

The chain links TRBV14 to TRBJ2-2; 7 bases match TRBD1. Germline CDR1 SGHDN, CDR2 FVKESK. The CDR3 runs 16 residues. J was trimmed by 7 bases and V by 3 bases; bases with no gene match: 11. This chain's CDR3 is CASSQRGLPPDGELFF. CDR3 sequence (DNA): TGTGCCAGCAGCCAGAGGGGGCTTCCCCCTGACGGGGAGCTGTTTTTT.

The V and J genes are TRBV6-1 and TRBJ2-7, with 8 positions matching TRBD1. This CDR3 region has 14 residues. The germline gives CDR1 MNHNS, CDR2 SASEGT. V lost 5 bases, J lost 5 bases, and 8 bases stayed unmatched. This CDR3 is CASSRTGPNDEQYF. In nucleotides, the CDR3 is TGTGCCAGCAGTCGGACAGGGCCGAACGACGAGCAGTACTTC.

The CDR3 reads CASSLQGKFTEAFF. The CDR3 DNA follows: TGTGCCAGCAGCTTACAGGGTAAATTCACTGAAGCTTTCTTT. This sequence joins TRBV7-2 and TRBJ1-1, with D possibly being TRBD1 (5 bases). The CDR3 totals 14 residues. V was trimmed by 2 bases and J by 4 bases, leaving 11 bases between them. Germline CDR1 is SGHTA and CDR2 is FQGNSA.

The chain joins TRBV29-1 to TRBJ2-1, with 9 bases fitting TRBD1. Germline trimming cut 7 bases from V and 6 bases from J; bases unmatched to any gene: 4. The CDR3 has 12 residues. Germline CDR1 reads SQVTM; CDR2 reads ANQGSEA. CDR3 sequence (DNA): TGCAGCGAACTACAGGGGGCCAATGAGCAGTTCTTC. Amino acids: CSELQGANEQFF.

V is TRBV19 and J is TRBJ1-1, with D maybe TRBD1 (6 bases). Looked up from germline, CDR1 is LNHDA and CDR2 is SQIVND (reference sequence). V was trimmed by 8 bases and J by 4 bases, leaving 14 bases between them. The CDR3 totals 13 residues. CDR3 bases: TGTGCCAGTGAACTACAGGGTGGCACTGAAGCTTTCTTT. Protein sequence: CASELQGGTEAFF. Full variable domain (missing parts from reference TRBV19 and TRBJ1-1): DGGITQSPKYLFRKEGQNVTLSCEQNLNHDAMYWYRQDPGQGLRLIYYSQIVNDFQKGDIAEGYSVSREKKESFPLTVTSAQKNPTAFYLCASELQGGTEAFFGQGTRLTVV.

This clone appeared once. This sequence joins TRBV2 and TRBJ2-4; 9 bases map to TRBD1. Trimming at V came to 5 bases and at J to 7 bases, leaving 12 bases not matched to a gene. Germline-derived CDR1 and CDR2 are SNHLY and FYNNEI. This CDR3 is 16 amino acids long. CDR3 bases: TGTGCCAGCAGTCGGGACAGGGCAAGGGCTGGGAACATTCAGTACTTC. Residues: CASSRDRARAGNIQYF. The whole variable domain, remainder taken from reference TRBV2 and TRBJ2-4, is EPEVTQTPSHQVTQMGQEVILRCVPISNHLYFYWYRQILGQKVEFLVSFYNNEISEKSEIFDDQFSVERPDGSNFTLKIRSTKLEDSAMYFCASSRDRARAGNIQYFGAGTRLSVL.

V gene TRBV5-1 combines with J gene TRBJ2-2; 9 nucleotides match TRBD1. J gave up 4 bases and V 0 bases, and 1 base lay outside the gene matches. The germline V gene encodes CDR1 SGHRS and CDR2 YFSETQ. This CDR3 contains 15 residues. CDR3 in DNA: TGCGCCAGCAGCTTGGTACAGGGGGCCACCGGGGAGCTGTTTTTT. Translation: CASSLVQGATGELFF.

The CDR3 loop reads CASSVDRVYGYTF. The CDR3 nucleotides read TGTGCCAGCAGTGTAGACAGGGTTTATGGCTACACCTTC. The chain employs TRBV2 and TRBJ1-2, with 7 bases identical to TRBD1. There are 13 residues in the CDR3. Trimming cost V 4 bases and J 5 bases; bases outside gene matches: 4. Per the germline V gene, CDR1 is SNHLY and CDR2 is FYNNEI.

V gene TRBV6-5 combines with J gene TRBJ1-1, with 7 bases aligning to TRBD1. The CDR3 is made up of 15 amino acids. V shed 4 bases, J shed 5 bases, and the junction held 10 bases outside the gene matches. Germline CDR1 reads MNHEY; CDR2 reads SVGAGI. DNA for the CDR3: TGTGCCAGCAGTTTTCTGAGGGGGCTAGGGACTGAAGCTTTCTTT. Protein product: CASSFLRGLGTEAFF.

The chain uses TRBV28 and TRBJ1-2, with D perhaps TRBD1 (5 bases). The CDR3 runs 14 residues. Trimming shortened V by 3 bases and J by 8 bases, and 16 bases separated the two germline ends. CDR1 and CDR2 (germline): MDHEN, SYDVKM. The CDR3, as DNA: TGTGCCAGCAGTTTTGCAACAGGTTATGTGGGCTACACCTTC. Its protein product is CASSFATGYVGYTF.

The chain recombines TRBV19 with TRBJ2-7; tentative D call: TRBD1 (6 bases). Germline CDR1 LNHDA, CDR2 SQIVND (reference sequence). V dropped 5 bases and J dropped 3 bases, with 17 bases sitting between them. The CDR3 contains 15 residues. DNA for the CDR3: TGTGCCAGTAGTGTTGCGAGGGGACACCTCTACGAGCAGTACTTC. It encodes CASSVARGHLYEQYF.

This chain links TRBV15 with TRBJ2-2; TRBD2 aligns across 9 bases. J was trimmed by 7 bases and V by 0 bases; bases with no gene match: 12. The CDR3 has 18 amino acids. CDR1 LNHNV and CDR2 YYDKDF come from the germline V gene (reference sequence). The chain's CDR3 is CATSRDSLAGVPGGELFF. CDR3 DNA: TGTGCCACCAGCAGAGACTCTTTAGCGGGAGTCCCCGGCGGGGAGCTGTTTTTT.

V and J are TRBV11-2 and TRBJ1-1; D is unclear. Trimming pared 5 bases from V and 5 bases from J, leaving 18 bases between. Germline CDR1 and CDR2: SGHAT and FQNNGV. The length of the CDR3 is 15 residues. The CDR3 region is CASSPSVRLGTEAFF. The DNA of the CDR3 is TGTGCCAGCAGCCCTTCCGTGCGTTTAGGGACTGAAGCTTTCTTT.

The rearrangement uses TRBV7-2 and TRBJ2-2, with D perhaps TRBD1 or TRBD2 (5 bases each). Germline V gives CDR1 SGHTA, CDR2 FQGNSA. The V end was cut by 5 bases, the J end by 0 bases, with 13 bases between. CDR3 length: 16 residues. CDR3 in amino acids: CASSPVGPPNTGELFF. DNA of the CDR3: TGTGCCAGCAGCCCAGTGGGACCGCCGAACACCGGGGAGCTGTTTTTT.

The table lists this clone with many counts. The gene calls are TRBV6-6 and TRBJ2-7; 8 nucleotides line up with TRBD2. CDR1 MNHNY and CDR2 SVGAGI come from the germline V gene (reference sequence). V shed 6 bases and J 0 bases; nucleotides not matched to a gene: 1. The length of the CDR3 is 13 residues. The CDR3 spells CASRLAASYEQYF. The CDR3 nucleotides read TGTGCCAGCAGACTAGCGGCCTCCTACGAGCAGTACTTC.